This T cell receptor (beta chain) emerged from a study of T cells in Graves' hyperthyroidism and ophthalmopathy. The CDR3 loop spans 12 amino acids. Trimming removed 2 bases at V and 1 base at J, with 6 bases between. In germline, CDR1 is DFQATT, CDR2 SNEGSKA (reference sequence). This clonotype came up many times. RNA transcripts yielded amplified TCR beta CDR3 regions. TCR CDR3 underwent first-round RT-PCR with the HTBI primer set. From the multiplex PCR reads, TCRdb called clonotypes with MiXCR, one entry per CDR3 protein. This sample has about 350,000 distinct CDR3 sequences, with approximately 15% found just once.

Sequencing was carried out using blood. This clonotype originated in a woman in her thirties with Graves' hyperthyroidism. V usage is TRBV20-1 and J usage is TRBJ2-7; no firm D call. The CDR3 region has the DNA TGCAGTGCTAGACAGGCTTCCTACGAGCAGTACTTC. It yields the protein CSARQASYEQYF.